These T cell receptor beta chains were read from a single sample in a study of identical twins. TCRdb fed the 5' RACE reads into MiXCR, producing one record per CDR3 protein. The sample yields under 350,000 distinct CDR3 sequences, 8% to 9.5% seen once. This sample was shared with a second study, whose subject was yellow fever vaccine responses in identical twins.

The specimen was CD8+ T cells sorted from blood. These receptors were taken from a woman between 18 and 30 years old in good health. Each CDR3 is given with its conserved first and last residue. D genes are given only for firm matches. The size entry is marked missing in some rows and otherwise reads once, few, many or a size class.

V gene: TRBV29-1; D gene: -; clone size: -; CDR3 length: 11; J gene: TRBJ2-7; CDR3 protein: CSVVKGYEQYF; CDR3 DNA: TGCAGCGTTGTGAAAGGTTACGAGCAGTACTTC
V gene: TRBV4-3; D gene: TRBD2; clone size: -; CDR3 length: 17; J gene: TRBJ2-1; CDR3 protein: CASSQDPTSGRYNEQFF; CDR3 DNA: TGCGCCAGCAGCCAAGATCCGACTAGCGGGAGGTACAATGAGCAGTTCTTC
V gene: TRBV6-4; D gene: -; clone size: many; CDR3 length: 13; J gene: TRBJ2-5; CDR3 protein: CASSGTPQGSQYF; CDR3 DNA: TGTGCCAGCAGTGGGACCCCGCAGGGTTCCCAGTACTTC
V gene: TRBV4-2; D gene: -; clone size: many; CDR3 length: 13; J gene: TRBJ2-2; CDR3 protein: CASRQENTGELFF; CDR3 DNA: TGTGCCAGCAGGCAGGAGAACACCGGGGAGCTGTTTTTT
V gene: TRBV6-1; D gene: -; clone size: -; CDR3 length: 14; J gene: TRBJ2-3; CDR3 protein: CASTVAGGTDTQYF; CDR3 DNA: TGTGCCAGCACAGTGGCTGGGGGCACAGATACGCAGTATTTT
V gene: TRBV29-1; D gene: -; clone size: -; CDR3 length: 18; J gene: TRBJ2-2; CDR3 protein: CSAENRVLRDLNTGELFF; CDR3 DNA: TGCAGCGCCGAGAACAGGGTTTTAAGAGATCTGAACACCGGGGAGCTGTTTTTT
V gene: TRBV3-1; D gene: -; clone size: many; CDR3 length: 15; J gene: TRBJ1-2; CDR3 protein: CASTQGFGAVSGYTF; CDR3 DNA: TGTGCCAGCACCCAGGGTTTCGGGGCGGTTTCTGGCTACACCTTC
V gene: TRBV12-3/TRBV12-4; D gene: TRBD1; clone size: few; CDR3 length: 13; J gene: TRBJ2-7; CDR3 protein: CASSWDRRYEQYF; CDR3 DNA: TGTGCCAGCAGTTGGGACAGGCGGTACGAGCAGTACTTC
V gene: TRBV12-3/TRBV12-4; D gene: TRBD1; clone size: many; CDR3 length: 16; J gene: TRBJ2-5; CDR3 protein: CASSPGQGGIKETQYF; CDR3 DNA: TGTGCCAGCAGTCCCGGACAGGGGGGGATTAAGGAGACCCAGTACTTC
V gene: TRBV5-1; D gene: TRBD1; clone size: many; CDR3 length: 15; J gene: TRBJ2-7; CDR3 protein: CASTYSGGQGSEQYF; CDR3 DNA: TGCGCCAGCACCTACTCGGGGGGACAGGGGAGCGAGCAGTACTTC
V gene: TRBV7-9; D gene: -; clone size: many; CDR3 length: 13; J gene: TRBJ2-2; CDR3 protein: CASSLVITGELFF; CDR3 DNA: TGTGCCAGCAGCTTAGTTATCACCGGGGAGCTGTTTTTT
V gene: TRBV7-9; D gene: TRBD1; clone size: once; CDR3 length: 16; J gene: TRBJ2-2; CDR3 protein: CASSLFQGANTGELFF; CDR3 DNA: TGTGCCAGCAGCTTATTCCAGGGGGCGAACACCGGGGAGCTGTTTTTT
V gene: TRBV12-3/TRBV12-4; D gene: -; clone size: many; CDR3 length: 14; J gene: TRBJ2-7; CDR3 protein: CASSPDGSSYEQYF; CDR3 DNA: TGTGCCAGCAGCCCCGACGGGAGCTCCTACGAGCAGTACTTC
V gene: TRBV20-1; D gene: TRBD2; clone size: many; CDR3 length: 16; J gene: TRBJ2-7; CDR3 protein: CSARALAGGPGYEQYF; CDR3 DNA: TGCAGTGCTAGAGCGCTAGCGGGAGGGCCTGGCTACGAGCAGTACTTC
V gene: TRBV24-1; D gene: -; clone size: -; CDR3 length: 11; J gene: TRBJ2-7; CDR3 protein: CATSGGSEQYF; CDR3 DNA: TGTGCCACCAGTGGAGGTAGCGAGCAGTACTTC
V gene: TRBV12-3/TRBV12-4; D gene: -; clone size: many; CDR3 length: 16; J gene: TRBJ2-5; CDR3 protein: CASRSWTELGQETQYF; CDR3 DNA: TGTGCCAGCAGATCTTGGACGGAGTTGGGCCAAGAGACCCAGTACTTC
V gene: TRBV9; D gene: TRBD2; clone size: -; CDR3 length: 18; J gene: TRBJ2-1; CDR3 protein: CASSPGLAGGLRYNEQFF; CDR3 DNA: TGTGCCAGCAGCCCGGGACTAGCGGGGGGGCTTAGGTACAATGAGCAGTTCTTC
V gene: TRBV28; D gene: -; clone size: few; CDR3 length: 15; J gene: TRBJ2-3; CDR3 protein: CASSLLGDSTDTQYF; CDR3 DNA: TGTGCCAGCAGTTTATTAGGGGATAGCACAGATACGCAGTATTTT